Below, 9 T cell receptor delta chains from the same sample are listed, as sequenced in a study of gamma-delta chains in newborns, infants, children. TCRdb re-called the reads using CATT. The table shows fewer than 9,500 delta-chain clones, with 22% occurring only once. Sequenced material: blood. The receptors here all came from a child who was a newborn, infant or young child, either healthy, febrile or measles-vaccinated (not recorded which).

V gene TRDV2 combines with J gene TRDJ1; 12 positions match TRDD3. The length of the CDR3 is 17 residues. V dropped 2 bases and J dropped 1; count of bases not matched to a gene: 7. Germline CDR1 GEAIGNYY, CDR2 EKD. The CDR3 DNA follows: TGTGCCTGTGACAACGTACTGGGGGATACTGTCACCGATAAACTCATCTTT. Protein: CACDNVLGDTVTDKLIF.

This clone is labeled medium-sized. The chain uses TRDV2 and TRDJ1; TRDD3 might be the D (6 bases). CDR1 is GEAIGNYY and CDR2 is EKD in the germline V gene. Trimming took off 0 bases at V and 1 base at J, with 11 bases between the two ends. The CDR3 is made up of 15 amino acids. In DNA form, the CDR3 reads TGTGCCTGTGACACCCTCGGGGGAGGCACCGATAAACTCATCTTT. Translating it yields CACDTLGGGTDKLIF.

Points on this clone: A read error may account for a junction end that differs from germline. The chain uses TRDV2 and TRDJ3; 12 positions match TRDD3. There are 20 residues in the CDR3. Looked up from germline, CDR1 is GEAIGNYY and CDR2 is EKD. CDR3 residues: CACDETRLGDTTWDARQMFF. CDR3 in DNA: TGTGCCTGTGACGAGACCAGACTGGGGGATACAACCTGGGACGCCCGACAGATGTTTTTC.

The genes are TRDV2 and TRDJ3; D might be TRDD3 (6 bases). The CDR3 sequence is 20 residues long. Germline V gene sequence: CDR1 GEAIGNYY, CDR2 EKD. V lost 0 bases to trimming and J lost 3 bases, with 20 bases between them. CDR3 bases: TGTGCCTGTGACACCATCCATCGACCTACTGGGATCTGGGACACCCGACAGATGTTTTTC. It specifies CACDTIHRPTGIWDTRQMFF.

This clone was detected only once. One base away lies a much larger clone, so this may be a sequencing read error. The rearrangement uses TRDV2 and TRDJ3; 13 bases are a match to TRDD3. The germline CDR1 and CDR2 sequences are GEAIGNYY and EKD. CDR3 length equals 20 residues. CDR3: CACDLVLGDTLTWGTRQMFF. CDR3 DNA: TGTGCCTGTGACCTAGTACTGGGGGATACGCTGACCTGGGGCACCCGACAGATGTTTTTC.

V and J are TRDV2 and TRDJ1; a weak D match, TRDD3 (6 bases). The CDR3 consists of 14 residues. With 0 bases removed from V and 8 bases from J, the gap between germline ends came to 15 bases. Germline lookup yields CDR1 GEAIGNYY and CDR2 EKD. In DNA, the CDR3 is TGTGCCTGTGACACCGGGGAGGATACTGAAAAACTCATCTTT. Translation gives CACDTGEDTEKLIF.

This clone was counted between two and nine times. The chain joins TRDV2 to TRDJ1; 12 bases map to TRDD3. The CDR3 length is 17 residues. Germline V gene data show CDR1 as GEAIGNYY and CDR2 as EKD. Trimming cost V 4 bases and J 4 bases; bases outside gene matches: 12. The CDR3 nucleotides read TGTGCCTGTGATTTACTGGGGGATACTCCGTTGGGCGATAAACTCATCTTT. It encodes CACDLLGDTPLGDKLIF.

In this sample, this clone is medium-sized. The V gene is TRDV2, the J gene TRDJ1; 8 nucleotides line up with TRDD3. V lost 0 bases, J lost 0 bases, and 11 bases stayed unmatched. CDR3 length: 18 amino acids. Germline V gene sequence: CDR1 GEAIGNYY, CDR2 EKD. The CDR3 DNA is TGTGCCTGTGACACCGTTCCGGGGGATAAAGAGTACACCGATAAACTCATCTTT. Its translation: CACDTVPGDKEYTDKLIF.

Turning to this clone: The junction departs from germline at one end; a sequencing error may be responsible. The chain uses TRDV2 and TRDJ1; 7 nucleotides match TRDD3. The CDR3 spans 16 residues. The germline gives CDR1 GEAIGNYY, CDR2 EKD. CDR3 amino acids: CAWDTVRTGGFVDIIF. In DNA form, the CDR3 reads TGTGCCTGGGACACCGTGAGGACGGGGGGATTCGTTGACATCATCTTT.